This T cell receptor beta chain derives from a study of CD8 T cells in Susac syndrome. This clonotype was seen once. RNA amounts of about 0.5 to 1 ug underwent reverse transcription with random hexamers. The authors amplified TCR beta CDR3 across 54 Vbeta and 13 Jbeta using immunoSEQ multiplex PCR. Each CDR3 protein is one row after TCRdb ran MiXCR on the immunoSEQ multiplex PCR reads. The data show 100,000 to 150,000 distinct CDR3 sequences, around 85% seen once. There are 15 residues in the CDR3. Trimming removed 0 bases at V and 7 bases at J, with 16 bases between. The germline CDR1 and CDR2 sequences are SGHNT and YYREEE (reference sequence). TCR beta sequencing was performed on blood CD8+ and CD4+ T cells. Included as multiple sclerosis controls were treatment-naive patients who had stable or active relapsing-remitting disease.

This chain uses TRBV5-4 with TRBJ1-2; D unresolved. Sequencing was carried out using CD8+ T cells from PBMCs. The source is a human donor with multiple sclerosis. The CDR3 nucleotides are TGTGCCAGCAGCTTGGGGTCGGGGTCGCCGCTTGGCTACACCTTC. Protein: CASSLGSGSPLGYTF.